This T cell receptor (beta chain) was recovered during a study of cytomegalovirus exposure and HLA in healthy donors (dated by TCRdb to the late 2010s). Notes on the research overall: An earlier analysis of roughly 500 of the donors reported roughly 270 Gb of sequence data and 117 million unique TCR beta sequences from roughly 200 million T cells. The later analysis used no new phenotypic data to find candidate immune exposures, relying instead on TCR beta sequences and their occurrence across donors. Of the roughly 400 genotyped donors, less than 85% were placed in the genetic ancestry cluster associated with self-reported Caucasian donors. The number of donors typed differed by locus, with about 629-630 for A, B, C, DRB1 and DQB1, around 520 for DQA1, 606 for DPA1, and roughly 450 for DPB1. The study aimed to test whether cataloging public T cell receptors could reveal signatures of past pathogen exposure. Across around 400 genotyped donors of the cohort, an average of approximately 220,000 unique TCR beta nucleotide sequences per donor were sequenced, and 15% to 20% of those sequences were non-productive. Both class I and class II loci were covered by HLA typing, at four-digit resolution. In an earlier analysis of roughly 540 of the donors, high-throughput TCR beta sequencing was used to judge whether each TCR beta V gene segment behaved as functional or pseudogenic. In a later genetic analysis, genome-wide SNP genotypes for about 55% of the roughly 700 donors were used, and that subset was treated as a discovery cohort. All discovery cohort repertoires had been generated on a single sequencing platform. Using immunosequencing, the study profiled T cell repertoires from about 620 subjects and related those repertoires to cytomegalovirus serostatus. The study combined high-throughput TCR immunosequencing, statistical association of individual TCRs with disease status, and machine learning to predict cytomegalovirus infection status. Approximately 300 gigabases of sequencing data and approximately 85 million unique TCR sequences were included in an early release covering roughly 600 HLA-typed donors. Donor age, sex, ethnicity and CMV serostatus were compiled together with the repertoire data. Roughly five DR-DQ haplotypes were handled as single units for association and clustering because linkage in the cohort was strong. A later analysis re-examined previously published TCR beta repertoires from 600 to 700 donors and added high-resolution HLA genotyping to investigate patterns of TCR occurrence. Besides the first cohort of around 670 subjects, a separate validation cohort made up of roughly 130 different subjects was used. On the study overall, not on this receptor specifically: Correlated functional status among segregating V segments might reflect linkage disequilibrium, but an unknown experimental factor could not be ruled out. Across donors, most TCR sequences were observed very rarely, whereas some public TCRs were present in many individuals. According to a later analysis, TCR association rates differed among HLA loci, with DRB1 alleles showing the most associated TCRs and HLA-C alleles showing the fewest. The only immune exposure information available for the cohort was CMV serostatus. In an earlier analysis of roughly 500 of the donors, most TCR beta V segments appeared in productive rearrangements about 87% or about 30% of the time, broadly matching IMGT annotations. Because some donors lacked HLA typing at each locus, the association tests relied only on the typed subset. Because the 87-base-pair reads could not distinguish some IMGT-functional V segments, including TRBV6-2 and TRBV6-3, those segments were excluded. In vitro tests confirmed that a few of the cytomegalovirus-associated TCR beta chains recognize cytomegalovirus antigens. In a later genetic analysis, a missense DCLRE1C variant was associated with V-gene and J-gene trimming of TCR beta chains, and the association was replicated in an independent cohort. In a later analysis, several top co-occurrence clusters were reported to appear linked to parvovirus B19, influenza, CMV and Epstein-Barr virus. The presence/absence analyses assumed that sequencing depth was roughly uniform across donors, and that assumption may not be true. A cluster of highly shared sequence variants was judged likely to be a technical artifact of the sequencing pipeline. It was suggested by the authors that the approach could potentially be generalized to other disease states and immunological phenotypes. Assigning TCR associations to individual alleles was difficult when HLA alleles, especially DR and DQ, strongly co-occurred. Only TCR beta chains were sequenced in this cohort, and the absence of alpha or paired-chain data limited detectable features. Some 15 rarely observed V segments, including chromosome 9 orphons, were excluded from the earlier analysis of about 500 of the donors because counts were too low. The study listed approximately 160 TCR beta chains as associated with cytomegalovirus. Cytomegalovirus status was reported to be diagnosed by the classifier with high specificity and sensitivity in both the original and validation cohorts. According to a later genetic analysis, donors in an Asian-associated ancestry cluster had fewer N-insertions in productive TCRs than the roughly 700-donor mean. In a later analysis, HLA-associated TCR beta chains were found to be more clonally expanded and to have lower generation probabilities than equally common non-associated chains. Specific HLA alleles were associated with 15,000 to 20,000 TCR beta sequences at a false discovery rate of 0.05 in a later analysis. A further reported finding was that TCR beta sequences accurately predicted the HLA-A and HLA-B alleles for most subjects in the first cohort. According to a later analysis, most CMV-associated TCR beta chains appeared to be HLA-restricted, and the HLA associations seemed to be driven largely by CMV exposure.

As concerns this clone: Its specific antigen is unknown. The record has no base qualities; no much larger clone is one base away.

The cohort consisted of 670 or so healthy bone marrow donors. At the time of sampling, every cohort member was nominally healthy, though immune exposures that went unrecorded were likely present. The donor was CMV seronegative and belonged to the group of 350 to 400 seronegative cohort members. A peripheral blood sample was provided by each donor, and peripheral blood mononuclear cells were used for TCR beta sequencing. The Qiagen DNeasy Blood Extraction Kit was used to extract genomic DNA from the blood cell samples. Trimming takes 4 bases from V and 6 bases from J, and the germline ends sit 18 bases apart. The CDR3, cysteine through phenylalanine, is 16 amino acids long. Only CDR3 DNA is held: 48 bases, read in frame from base 1. From the germline V gene, CDR1 is MDHEN and CDR2 is SYDVKM. Receptor libraries were prepared by the immunoSEQ multiplex PCR assay. A mixture of 60 forward primers for TCR Vbeta segments and 13 reverse primers for TCR Jbeta segments was used in the multiplex PCR. The CDR3 region of rearranged TCR beta genes was amplified from genomic DNA by a multiplex PCR assay. On the Illumina HiSeq System, the amplified TCR beta libraries were sequenced as 87-base-pair reads. For the original study's pipeline: A later analysis counted about 82 million unique TCR beta chains across the 550 to 800 repertoires, and 10 million to 12 million of these chains were shared by at least two donors. Raw reads were error-corrected and collapsed into unique sequences with a nearest-neighbor algorithm that merged closely related sequences to remove PCR and sequencing errors. CDR3 sequences were aligned to IMGT reference sequences to assign V, D and J gene segments. For a sequence to be retained, a match of at least six nucleotides was required to both a V gene segment and a J gene segment. A rearrangement counted as productive if the CDR3 had no stop codons and remained in frame with V and J, and every other rearrangement counted as non-productive. CDR3 was defined by IMGT convention, running from the second conserved V-encoded cysteine to the conserved J-encoded phenylalanine. The earlier analysis of a few hundred of the donors excluded any sequence lacking an unambiguous match to a single V gene segment. An earlier analysis of several hundred of the donors classified V segments as functional when productive rearrangements were above 56.7% and as segregating when the standard deviation between donors was above 5%. A statistical classification framework was built for diagnosing cytomegalovirus status from the catalog of TCR beta chain sequences. In a later analysis, V and J genes were assigned by comparing TCR nucleotide sequences against IMGT/GENE-DB human TR gene sequences. Using the TCRdist pipeline, a later analysis assigned CDR3 sequences along with most-parsimonious VDJ recombination scenarios. In a later analysis, each TCR beta chain was defined by its CDR3 amino acid sequence together with its V-gene family, and reads without a unique V-gene family were excluded. A later analysis removed nearly 600 highly shared, low-generation-probability nucleotide sequences to deal with suspected cross-contamination and a sequencing artifact. A later analysis calculated a clonal expansion index for each public chain from normalized within-repertoire ranks of inferred template counts. In a later analysis, generation probabilities were computed using a VDJ recombination model fitted to out-of-frame rearrangements, and the results were checked against IGoR. In a later analysis, hypergeometric tests were used to score TCR-TCR, TCR-HLA and TCR-CMV co-occurrence, with a repertoire-size bias correction applied to TCR pairs. In a later analysis, false discovery rates were estimated by permuting HLA or CMV assignments 20 times. A later analysis grouped co-occurring TCRs with DBSCAN, adding TCRdist sequence similarity when clustering within HLA-allele-positive subsets. Repertoires with fewer than 30,000 or more than 120,000 public chains, plus five repertoires with anomalous nucleotide sharing, were excluded from co-occurrence clustering. This immuneACCESS table, as held by TCRdb, lists in-frame sequences with V and J called but not all clones. Of the missing ones, under half trace to an unresolved V gene in checked studies; the others have no known cause. V and J calls plus clone size are reproduced from that table; the DNA served to infer D and trimming. This sample comprises some 99,000 clones, around 77% of them detected only once. The ten largest account for around 7.2% of the sample.

The sequenced sample was PBMCs. The sequence was obtained from a female donor in good health and CMV-seronegative. The rearrangement joined TRBV28 to TRBJ2-2; TRBD2 is a possible D gene, resting on 6 matching bases. CDR3 sequence: CASSSPGGALSGELFF. The bases read TGTGCCAGCAGTTCCCCAGGAGGGGCTCTTTCCGGGGAGCTGTTTTTT.